Presented here are 7 T cell receptor beta chains from one specimen sequenced in a study of T cells in Graves' hyperthyroidism and ophthalmopathy. It was RNA transcripts that yielded the amplified TCR beta CDR3 regions. Researchers ran a first-round RT-PCR on the TCR CDR3 using the HTBI primer set. TCRdb re-called the multiplex PCR reads with MiXCR, one entry per CDR3 protein. The table records fewer than 900,000 distinct CDR3 sequences, around 20% of them present only once. The sample consisted of blood. The source of these receptors is a woman aged 50 to 60 with Graves' hyperthyroidism that later progressed to Graves' ophthalmopathy.

This clonotype was found a few times. The CDR3 DNA reads as TGTGCCACCAGCAGACCCGGGACAGGGGGCATTCAGCCCCAGCATTTT. It yields the protein CATSRPGTGGIQPQHF. The rearrangement uses TRBV15 and TRBJ1-5, with 12 nucleotides matching TRBD1. CDR3 length: 16 residues. The junction had 5 bases not matched to a gene; V was cut back by 2 bases and J by 6 bases. Per germline, CDR1 LNHNV and CDR2 YYDKDF (reference sequence).

This clonotype was seen a single time. The chain employs TRBV7-6 and TRBJ2-6; D gene ambiguous. The CDR3 length is 16 residues. In germline, CDR1 is SGHVS, CDR2 FNYEAQ. The ends were cut back, 3 bases at V and 0 bases at J, with 9 bases in the middle. CDR3 sequence reads: CASSFLRGSGANVLTF. The CDR3, as DNA: TGTGCCAGCAGCTTCTTGCGCGGCTCTGGGGCCAACGTCCTGACTTTC.

This clonotype appeared many times. J is TRBJ2-7 and V is TRBV11-2, with 9 bases aligning to TRBD1. V shed 5 bases, J shed 4 bases, and the junction held 18 bases outside the gene matches. Germline values: CDR1 SGHAT, CDR2 FQNNGV. The CDR3 length is 18 residues. Here the CDR3 reads CASSLGDRDRWSAYEQYF. The CDR3 region has the DNA TGTGCCAGCAGCCTGGGGGACAGGGATAGATGGTCGGCGTACGAGCAGTACTTC.

The chain is built from TRBV6-1 and TRBJ1-2; 7 nucleotides line up with TRBD1. The germline gives CDR1 MNHNS, CDR2 SASEGT. The V gene end was trimmed by 4 bases and the J gene end by 5 bases; junction bases not matched to a gene: 4. This CDR3 contains 13 residues. CDR3 sequence reads: CASSVDRRYGYTF. The CDR3 DNA is TGTGCCAGCAGTGTGGACAGGCGATATGGCTACACCTTC.

There are a few counts of this clonotype. The CDR3 loop reads CASSPTLDNSPLHF. CDR3 sequence (DNA): TGTGCCAGCAGTCCGACATTGGATAATTCACCCCTCCACTTT. The chain couples TRBV27 to TRBJ1-6, with D hard to call. The ends were cut back, 5 bases at V and 5 bases at J, with 10 bases in the middle. The CDR3 has 14 amino acids. Germline values: CDR1 MNHEY, CDR2 SMNVEV (reference sequence).

The chain recombines TRBV3-1 with TRBJ2-7; D is perhaps TRBD1 (6 bases). Germline values: CDR1 LGHDT, CDR2 YNNKEL (reference sequence). With 4 bases removed from V and 0 bases from J, the gap between germline ends came to 13 bases. This CDR3 comprises 15 residues. CDR3 region: CASSPGTYSSYEQYF. The CDR3 region has the DNA TGTGCCAGCAGCCCCGGGACATACAGCTCCTACGAGCAGTACTTC.

This clonotype appeared many times. The V gene is TRBV2, the J gene TRBJ2-5, with D perhaps matching TRBD1 (8 bases). The CDR3 contains 14 residues. Germline CDR1 and CDR2: SNHLY and FYNNEI. V was pared by 7 bases and J by 5 bases, with 17 bases between. The CDR3 bases are TGTGCCAGCAATCTTGACAGGGGAGGGGAGACCCAGTACTTC. Its translation is CASNLDRGGETQYF.